These T cell receptor beta chains were read from a single sample in a study of blood T cell repertoires in COVID-19. Generated by immunoSEQ multiplex PCR, the TCRdb table keeps only in-frame clones and is missing some. The sample consists of some 150,000 clones, 80% to 90% of them appearing once. Sequenced sample: peripheral blood. These TCRs come from a woman aged 40 to 50 with acute or convalescent COVID-19. The conserved cysteine and the conserved F or W are not part of the CDR3 here.

>TRBJ2-1|14|TRBV5-1
ASSLGTGQWWLEQF
>TRBJ1-3|12|TRBV9
ASSVSRRQGTIY
>TRBJ1-3|12|TRBV5-1
ASSPDRAGNTIY
>TRBJ2-1|11|TRBV6-5
ASSFNRGNEQF
>TRBJ2-5|12|TRBV30
AYRKAGVGETQY
>TRBJ1-1|10|TRBV15
ATTGLGTEAF
>TRBJ2-7|13|TRBV29-1
SVEISLAGVGEQY
>TRBJ2-3|12|TRBV29-1
SVGGDSYPDTQY
>TRBJ2-4|14|TRBV7-8
ASSLVSASPANIQY
>TRBJ1-1|13|TRBV5-6
ASSLVDRGSSEAF
>TRBJ1-4|13|TRBV14
ASSQGGQLREKLF
>TRBJ2-1|15|TRBV18
ASSLLQGAITYNEQF
>TRBJ2-6|15|TRBV18
ASSGQGASTGANVLT
>TRBJ2-1|13|TRBV7-3
ASSLTPSGRAEQF
>TRBJ1-2|10|TRBV15
ATSRAIHGYT
>TRBJ1-2|13|TRBV9
ASSVDPQINYGYT
>TRBJ2-7|13|TRBV7-7
ASSLGQGGAYEQY
>TRBJ1-2|12|TRBV27
ASSLSARGDGYT
>TRBJ1-6|17|TRBV27
ASRETGPGSRNGQFTPH
>TRBJ1-1|10|TRBV6-5
ASRQGSGEAF
>TRBJ2-5|14|TRBV2
ASSTGLAGGLETQY
>TRBJ2-6|12|TRBV5-1
ASAGASGANVLT
>TRBJ2-1|13|TRBV21-1
ASRILAGAYNEQF
>TRBJ2-7|11|TRBV4-2
ASSQSINYEQY
>TRBJ1-5|11|TRBV7-9
ASSLRGPLPQH
>TRBJ2-1|13|TRBV27
ASSFSASGYNEQF